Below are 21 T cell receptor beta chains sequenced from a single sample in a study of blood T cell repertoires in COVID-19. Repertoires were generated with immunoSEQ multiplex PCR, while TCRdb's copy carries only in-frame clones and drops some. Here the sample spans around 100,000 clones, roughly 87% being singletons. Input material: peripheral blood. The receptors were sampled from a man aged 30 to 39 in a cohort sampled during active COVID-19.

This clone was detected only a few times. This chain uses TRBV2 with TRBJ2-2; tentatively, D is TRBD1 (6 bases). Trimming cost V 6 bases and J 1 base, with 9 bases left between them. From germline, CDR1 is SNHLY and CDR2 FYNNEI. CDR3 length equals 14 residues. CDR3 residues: CASSPQGNTGELFF. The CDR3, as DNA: TGTGCCAGCAGCCCACAGGGGAACACCGGGGAGCTGTTTTTT.

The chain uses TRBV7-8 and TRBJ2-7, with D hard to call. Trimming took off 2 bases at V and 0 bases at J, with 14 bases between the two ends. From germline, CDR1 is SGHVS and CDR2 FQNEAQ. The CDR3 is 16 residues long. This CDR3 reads CASSLNLAGSSYEQYF. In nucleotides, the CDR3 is TGTGCCAGCAGCTTAAACCTTGCCGGTTCCTCCTACGAGCAGTACTTC.

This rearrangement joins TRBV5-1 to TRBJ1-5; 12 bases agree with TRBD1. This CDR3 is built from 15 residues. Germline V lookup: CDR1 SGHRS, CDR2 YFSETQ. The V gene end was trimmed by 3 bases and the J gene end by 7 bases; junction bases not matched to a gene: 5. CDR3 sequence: CASSSGTGGEQPQHF. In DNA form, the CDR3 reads TGCGCCAGCAGCTCCGGGACAGGGGGCGAACAGCCCCAGCATTTT.

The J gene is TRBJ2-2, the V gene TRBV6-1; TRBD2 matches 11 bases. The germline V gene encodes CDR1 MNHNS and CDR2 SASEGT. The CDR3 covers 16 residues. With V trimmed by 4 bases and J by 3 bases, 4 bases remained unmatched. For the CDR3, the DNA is TGTGCCAGCAGTGCAACTAGCGGGGGATACACCGGGGAGCTGTTTTTT. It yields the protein CASSATSGGYTGELFF.

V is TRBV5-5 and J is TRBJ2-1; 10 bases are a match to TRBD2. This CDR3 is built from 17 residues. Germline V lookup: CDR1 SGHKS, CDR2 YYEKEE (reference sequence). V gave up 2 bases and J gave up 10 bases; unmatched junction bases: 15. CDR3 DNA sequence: TGTGCCAGCAGCTTAAGATTGGACGGACTAGCGGTTGCGGAGCAGTTCTTC. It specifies CASSLRLDGLAVAEQFF.

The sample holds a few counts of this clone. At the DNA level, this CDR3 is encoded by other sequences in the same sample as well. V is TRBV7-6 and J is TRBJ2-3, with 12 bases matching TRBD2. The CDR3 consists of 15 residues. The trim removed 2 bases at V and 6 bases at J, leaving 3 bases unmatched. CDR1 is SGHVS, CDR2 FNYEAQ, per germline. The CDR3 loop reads CASSLSSGGGDTQYF. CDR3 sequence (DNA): TGTGCCAGCAGCTTATCTAGCGGGGGGGGTGATACGCAGTATTTT.

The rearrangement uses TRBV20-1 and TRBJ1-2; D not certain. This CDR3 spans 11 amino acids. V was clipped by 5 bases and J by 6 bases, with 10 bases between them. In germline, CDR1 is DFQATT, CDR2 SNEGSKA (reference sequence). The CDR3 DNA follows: TGCAGTGCTCAGCGAGGGAATGGCTACACCTTC. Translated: CSAQRGNGYTF.

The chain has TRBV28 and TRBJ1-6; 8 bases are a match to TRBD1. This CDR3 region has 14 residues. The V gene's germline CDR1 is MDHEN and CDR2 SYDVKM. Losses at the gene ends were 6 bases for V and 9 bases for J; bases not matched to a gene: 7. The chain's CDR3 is CASSVGQGGSPLHF. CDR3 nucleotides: TGTGCCAGCAGCGTTGGACAGGGCGGTTCACCCCTCCACTTT.

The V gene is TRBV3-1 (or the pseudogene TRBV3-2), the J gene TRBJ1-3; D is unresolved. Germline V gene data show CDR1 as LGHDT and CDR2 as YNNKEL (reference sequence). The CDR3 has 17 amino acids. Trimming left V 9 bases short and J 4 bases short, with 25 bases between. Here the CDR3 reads CASTGTETSLAGNTIYF. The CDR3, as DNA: TGTGCCAGTACGGGAACAGAGACTTCTCTGGCGGGAAACACCATATATTTT.

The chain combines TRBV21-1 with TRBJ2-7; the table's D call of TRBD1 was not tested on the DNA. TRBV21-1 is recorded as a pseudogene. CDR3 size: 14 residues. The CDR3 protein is CASSKEHLTYEQYF. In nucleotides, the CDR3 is TGTGCCAGCAGCAAAGAACATCTTACCTACGAGCAGTACTTC.

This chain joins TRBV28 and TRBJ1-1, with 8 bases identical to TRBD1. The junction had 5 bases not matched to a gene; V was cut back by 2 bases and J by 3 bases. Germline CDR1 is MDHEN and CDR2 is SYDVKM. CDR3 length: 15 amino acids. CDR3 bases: TGTGCCAGCAGTTTACCCCTGACAGGGGACACTGAAGCTTTCTTT. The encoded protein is CASSLPLTGDTEAFF.

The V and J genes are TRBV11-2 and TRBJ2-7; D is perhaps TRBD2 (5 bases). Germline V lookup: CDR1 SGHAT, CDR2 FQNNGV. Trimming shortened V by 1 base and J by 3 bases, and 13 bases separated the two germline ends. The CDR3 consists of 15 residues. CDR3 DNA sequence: TGTGCCAGCAGCTTAGGAGGGATCGGTGGCTACGAGCAGTACTTC. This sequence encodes CASSLGGIGGYEQYF. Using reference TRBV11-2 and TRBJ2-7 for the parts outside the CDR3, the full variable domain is EAGVAQSPRYKIIEKRQSVAFWCNPISGHATLYWYQQILGQGPKLLIQFQNNGVVDDSQLPKDRFSAERLKGVDSTLKIQPAKLEDSAVYLCASSLGGIGGYEQYFGPGTRLTVT.

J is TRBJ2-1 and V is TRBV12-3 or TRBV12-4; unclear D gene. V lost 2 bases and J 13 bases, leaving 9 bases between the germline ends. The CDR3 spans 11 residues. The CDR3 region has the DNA TGTGCCAGCAGTTTAATGCTAGAACAGTTCTTC. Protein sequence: CASSLMLEQFF.

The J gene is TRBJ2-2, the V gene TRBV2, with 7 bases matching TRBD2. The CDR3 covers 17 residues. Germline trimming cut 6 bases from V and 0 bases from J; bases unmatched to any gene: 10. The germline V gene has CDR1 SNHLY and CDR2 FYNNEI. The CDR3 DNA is TGTGCCAGCAGGGCCCCCGGGCTAGCGGCGAACACCGGGGAGCTGTTTTTT. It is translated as CASRAPGLAANTGELFF. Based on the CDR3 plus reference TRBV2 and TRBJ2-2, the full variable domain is EPEVTQTPSHQVTQMGQEVILRCVPISNHLYFYWYRQILGQKVEFLVSFYNNEISEKSEIFDDQFSVERPDGSNFTLKIRSTKLEDSAMYFCASRAPGLAANTGELFFGEGSRLTVL.

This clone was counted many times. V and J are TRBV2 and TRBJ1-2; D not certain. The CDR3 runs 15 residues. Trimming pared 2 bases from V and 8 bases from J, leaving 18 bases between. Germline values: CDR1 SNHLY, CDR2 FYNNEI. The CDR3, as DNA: TGTGCCAGCAGTGAAAGTACGAGCCATGCATTGGGCTACACCTTC. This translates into CASSESTSHALGYTF.

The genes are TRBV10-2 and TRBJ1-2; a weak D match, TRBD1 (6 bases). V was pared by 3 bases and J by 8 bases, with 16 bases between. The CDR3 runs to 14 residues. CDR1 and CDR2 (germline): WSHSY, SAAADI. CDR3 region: CASSDSGTTEGYTF. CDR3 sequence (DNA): TGCGCCAGCAGTGATTCCGGGACAACGGAAGGCTACACCTTC.

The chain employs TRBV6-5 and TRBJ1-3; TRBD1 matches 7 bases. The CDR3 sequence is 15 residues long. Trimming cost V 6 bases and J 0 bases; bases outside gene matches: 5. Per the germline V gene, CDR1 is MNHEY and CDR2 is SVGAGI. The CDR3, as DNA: TGTGCCAGCAGCCGACAGGGTTCCTCTGGAAACACCATATATTTT. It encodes CASSRQGSSGNTIYF.

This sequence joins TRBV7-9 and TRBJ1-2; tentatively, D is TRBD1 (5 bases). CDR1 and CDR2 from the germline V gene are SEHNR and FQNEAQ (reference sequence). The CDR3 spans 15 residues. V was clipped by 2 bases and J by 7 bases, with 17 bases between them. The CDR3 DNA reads TGTGCCAGCAGCTTACGACAGTCGGGCTTTCCTGGCTACACCTTC. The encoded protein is CASSLRQSGFPGYTF.

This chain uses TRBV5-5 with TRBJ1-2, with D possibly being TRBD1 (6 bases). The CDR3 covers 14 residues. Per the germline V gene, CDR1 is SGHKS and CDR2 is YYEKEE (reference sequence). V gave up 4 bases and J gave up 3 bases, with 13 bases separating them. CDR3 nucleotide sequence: TGTGCCAGCAGCCCGTCGGCAGGGGACTATGGCTACACCTTC. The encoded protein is CASSPSAGDYGYTF.

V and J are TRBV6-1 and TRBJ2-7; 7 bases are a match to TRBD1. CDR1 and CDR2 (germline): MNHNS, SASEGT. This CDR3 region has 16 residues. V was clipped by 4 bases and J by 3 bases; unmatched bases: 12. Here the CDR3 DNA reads TGTGCCAGCAGTGGTCCTAGACAGGGTTTTGGCTACGAGCAGTACTTC. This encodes CASSGPRQGFGYEQYF.

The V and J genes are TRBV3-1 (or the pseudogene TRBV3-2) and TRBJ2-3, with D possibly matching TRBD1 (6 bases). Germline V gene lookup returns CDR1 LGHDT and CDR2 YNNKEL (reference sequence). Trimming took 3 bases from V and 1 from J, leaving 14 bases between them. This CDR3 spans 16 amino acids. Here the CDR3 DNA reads TGTGCCAGCAGCCAGGGTACAGGGTGGGGCACAGATACGCAGTATTTT. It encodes CASSQGTGWGTDTQYF.